This is a list of T cell receptor beta chains from one sample in a study of shared clonotypes between healthy human individuals. The repertoire was sequenced with immunoSEQ multiplex PCR; TCRdb's copy has only in-frame clones and lacks some. The repertoire holds about half a million clones, with roughly four fifths as singletons. The material sequenced was PBMCs. The receptor source for this set is a woman aged 40 to 50 in good health. Some clones in this sample may be carry-over from other donors' samples. Each CDR3 is given with its conserved first and last residue. D genes are given only for firm matches. The size entry is marked missing in some rows and otherwise reads once, few, many or a size class.

>TRBJ1-3|.|16|.|TRBV10-3
CAISELGGRTGNTIYF
TGTGCCATCAGTGAGCTCGGGGGCCGCACTGGAAACACCATATATTTT
>TRBJ2-7|.|14|.|TRBV30
CACSKGHNSYEQYF
TGTGCCTGTTCGAAGGGACACAACTCCTACGAGCAGTACTTC
>TRBJ1-5|.|14|.|TRBV19
CASSTWTANQPQHF
TGTGCCAGTAGTACCTGGACAGCAAATCAGCCCCAGCATTTT
>TRBJ2-2|few|16|.|TRBV7-3
CASSLTRQGGHGELFF
TGTGCCAGCAGCTTAACTCGCCAGGGGGGACACGGGGAGCTGTTTTTT
>TRBJ2-1|few|16|.|TRBV5-4
CASSLVGGLQGNEQFF
TGTGCCAGCAGCTTGGTGGGGGGACTCCAGGGCAATGAGCAGTTCTTC
>TRBJ2-4|.|16|.|TRBV23-1
CASSQSRHIAKNIQYF
TGCGCCAGCAGTCAATCTAGACATATTGCCAAAAACATTCAGTACTTC
>TRBJ1-3|.|15|.|TRBV4-3
CASSQGPDSGNTIYF
TGCGCCAGCAGCCAAGGCCCGGACTCTGGAAACACCATATATTTT
>TRBJ2-7|few|15|TRBD2|TRBV7-2
CASSPGLAGAHEQYF
TGTGCCAGCAGCCCCGGACTAGCGGGAGCCCACGAGCAGTACTTC
>TRBJ2-7|.|15|TRBD1|TRBV11-1
CASSLAGTGAYEQYF
TGTGCCAGCAGCTTAGCTGGGACAGGGGCCTACGAGCAGTACTTC
>TRBJ2-6|.|16|TRBD1|TRBV6-4
CASSKDRANGANVLTF
TGTGCCAGCAGTAAGGACAGGGCAAATGGGGCCAACGTCCTGACTTTC
>TRBJ1-1|.|15|.|TRBV7-9
CASSWDTPTDTEAFF
TGTGCCAGCAGCTGGGACACCCCGACGGACACTGAAGCTTTCTTT